The 25 T cell receptor beta chains given below trace back to one sample, sequenced in a study of blood T cell repertoires in COVID-19. The method was immunoSEQ multiplex PCR; TCRdb's version includes in-frame clones alone and lacks a portion of them. The top ten hold roughly 8% of the sample, which has roughly 150,000 clones, about 74% seen once. The specimen was peripheral blood. All receptors come from a man aged 55 to 69 with acute or convalescent COVID-19.

The V call is TRBV7-2, the J call TRBJ2-2; weak D call: TRBD1 (6 bases). CDR1 SGHTA and CDR2 FQGNSA come from the germline V gene. Between the trimmed V and J ends, which lost 4 bases and 5 bases, there was a span of 11 bases. The CDR3 has 14 residues. The CDR3 DNA reads as TGTGCCAGCAGCTCCCTACAGGGTACCGGGGAGCTGTTTTTT. It encodes CASSSLQGTGELFF. The full variable domain, rest sourced from reference TRBV7-2 and TRBJ2-2, is GAGVSQSPSNKVTEKGKDVELRCDPISGHTALYWYRQSLGQGLEFLIYFQGNSAPDKSGLPSDRFSAERTGGSVSTLTIQRTQQEDSAVYLCASSSLQGTGELFFGEGSRLTVL.

V is TRBV5-1 and J is TRBJ2-7; 11 bases line up with TRBD2. Trimming took 0 bases from V and 6 from J; bases not matched to a gene: 8. The CDR3 has 16 amino acids. Germline V gene sequence: CDR1 SGHRS, CDR2 YFSETQ. The CDR3 here is CASSLGFSGGAGEQYF. The CDR3 DNA reads TGCGCCAGCAGCTTGGGATTTAGCGGGGGGGCTGGCGAGCAGTACTTC.

The chain is built from TRBV13 and TRBJ2-7; TRBD2 might be the D (5 bases). This CDR3 contains 14 residues. Trimming removed 5 bases from V and 0 bases from J, with 11 bases in between. Germline assignment: CDR1 PRHDT and CDR2 FYEKMQ (reference sequence). This CDR3 is CASSPGEGSYEQYF. CDR3 in DNA: TGTGCCAGCAGCCCCGGTGAGGGCTCCTACGAGCAGTACTTC.

The V gene is TRBV19, the J gene TRBJ1-5; 7 nucleotides match TRBD1. The V and J ends lost 10 bases and 1 base, in that order; junction bases with no gene match: 10. This CDR3 region has 15 residues. CDR1 is LNHDA, CDR2 SQIVND, per germline (reference sequence). The CDR3 loop reads CAIAAGGVSNQPQHF. The CDR3 nucleotides read TGTGCCATTGCGGCAGGGGGTGTGAGCAATCAGCCCCAGCATTTT.

The chain joins TRBV5-8 to TRBJ2-2, with D unresolved. In germline, CDR1 is SGHTS, CDR2 YDEGEE. This CDR3 is 18 amino acids long. Trimming removed 4 bases from V and 2 bases from J, with 21 bases in between. CDR3 region: CASSPVQATSRNTGELFF. Written as DNA, the CDR3 is TGTGCCAGCAGCCCCGTGCAGGCTACCTCGCGAAACACCGGGGAGCTGTTTTTT.

The chain recombines TRBV10-3 with TRBJ2-5, with a possible D match to TRBD1 (6 bases). The CDR3 totals 16 residues. Trimming removed 0 bases at V and 2 bases at J, with 13 bases between. Germline loops: CDR1 ENHRY, CDR2 SYGVKD. This CDR3 reads CAISESDRIIQETQYF. Here the CDR3 DNA reads TGTGCCATCAGTGAGTCGGACAGAATCATACAAGAGACCCAGTACTTC.

The sample holds a few counts of this clone. This chain connects TRBV30 to TRBJ2-7; a possible D gene is TRBD2 (5 bases). The CDR3 spans 11 residues. The V and J ends lost 4 bases and 6 bases respectively, with 10 bases between them. The germline gives CDR1 GTSNPN, CDR2 SVGIG (reference sequence). CDR3 in DNA: TGTGCCTGGACAACGGGATTCGAGCAGTACTTC. Its protein product is CAWTTGFEQYF.

The J gene is TRBJ2-2, the V gene TRBV6-4, with D possibly matching TRBD2 (6 bases). V was trimmed by 2 bases and J by 4 bases, leaving 11 bases between them. This CDR3 contains 15 residues. Germline V gene lookup returns CDR1 MRHNA and CDR2 SNTAGT. CDR3 DNA: TGTGCCAGCAGTGACGGTCAGGGACTCACCGGGGAGCTGTTTTTT. Its protein product is CASSDGQGLTGELFF.

The chain recombines TRBV19 with TRBJ2-2; perhaps TRBD1 as D (5 bases). This CDR3 is built from 14 residues. The V and J ends lost 5 bases and 6 bases respectively, with 13 bases between them. CDR1 is LNHDA, CDR2 SQIVND, per germline (reference sequence). The CDR3 reads CASSFVDSAGELFF. The CDR3 DNA sequence: TGTGCCAGTAGTTTCGTTGACAGTGCCGGGGAGCTGTTTTTT.

This sequence joins TRBV4-3 and TRBJ1-3, with 7 nucleotides matching TRBD1. There are 17 residues in the CDR3. J gave up 0 bases and V 0 bases, and 5 bases lay outside the gene matches. CDR1 and CDR2 from the germline V gene are LGHNA and YSLEER. Here the CDR3 DNA reads TGCGCCAGCAGCCAAGAGCCGACAGGGAGCTCTGGAAACACCATATATTTT. Protein: CASSQEPTGSSGNTIYF.

This clone was observed a handful of times. V and J are TRBV9 and TRBJ1-3, with D possibly TRBD1 on 5 matching bases. This CDR3 region has 14 residues. The germline V and J ends were trimmed by 3 bases and 0 bases, with 7 bases remaining between them. Germline CDR1 reads SGDLS; CDR2 reads YYNGEE. The CDR3 is CASSGRGSGNTIYF. The CDR3 nucleotides are TGTGCCAGCAGCGGAAGGGGCTCTGGAAACACCATATATTTT.

The chain is built from TRBV6-5 and TRBJ1-6, with 8 bases lining up with TRBD1. CDR1 is MNHEY, CDR2 SVGAGI, per germline. With 4 bases clipped from V and 9 bases from J, the junction kept 5 bases outside the gene matches. The CDR3 loop spans 14 amino acids. CDR3 amino acids: CASSSGTGGSPLHF. CDR3 DNA sequence: TGTGCCAGCAGTTCCGGGACAGGAGGTTCACCCCTCCACTTT.

CDR3 loop: CASSYERGAAYEQYF. CDR3 nucleotides: TGTGCCAGCAGTTACGAACGCGGGGCAGCCTACGAGCAGTACTTC. This chain connects TRBV6-5 to TRBJ2-7; tentative D call: TRBD2 (6 bases). The CDR3 runs to 15 residues. Trimming cost V 2 bases and J 2 bases, with 13 bases left between them. Germline V CDR1 and CDR2: MNHEY, SVGAGI.

The chain uses TRBV30 and TRBJ1-2; 9 bases are shared with TRBD1. Germline-derived CDR1 and CDR2 are GTSNPN and SVGIG (reference sequence). The junction had 11 bases not matched to a gene; V was cut back by 4 bases and J by 8 bases. The CDR3 consists of 14 residues. DNA for the CDR3: TGTGCCTGGAATCCACCGGGACAGGGAGGAGGCTACACCTTC. Its translation is CAWNPPGQGGGYTF.

V gene TRBV30 combines with J gene TRBJ2-1; 7 bases fit TRBD2. J gave up 9 bases and V 3 bases, and 5 bases lay outside the gene matches. Germline CDR1 GTSNPN, CDR2 SVGIG (reference sequence). The CDR3 spans 12 residues. CDR3 nucleotides: TGTGCCTGGAGATTGGGGGGGAGTGAGCAGTTCTTC. Amino acids: CAWRLGGSEQFF.

This clone was seen a handful of times. The chain recombines TRBV30 with TRBJ1-5; TRBD1 might be the D (6 bases). V was clipped by 2 bases and J by 0 bases, with 14 bases between them. This CDR3 comprises 16 residues. Germline V gives CDR1 GTSNPN, CDR2 SVGIG (reference sequence). The CDR3 protein is CAWSHRGRISNQPQHF. CDR3 nucleotide sequence: TGTGCCTGGAGTCATAGGGGGAGAATTAGCAATCAGCCCCAGCATTTT. Full variable domain (remainder filled in from reference TRBV30 and TRBJ1-5): SQTIHQWPATLVQPVGSPLSLECTVEGTSNPNLYWYRQAAGRGLQLLFYSVGIGQISSEVPQNLSASRPQDRQFILSSKKLLLSDSGFYLCAWSHRGRISNQPQHFGDGTRLSIL.

This clone was found once. V usage is TRBV23-1 and J usage is TRBJ1-4, with 8 bases identical to TRBD1. Being an ORF, TRBV23-1 has a function that is uncertain. This CDR3 region has 16 residues. The ends lost 6 bases at V and 5 bases at J; junction bases unmatched: 11. CDR3 in amino acids: CASSPRTGTGNEKLFF. DNA of the CDR3: TGCGCCAGCAGCCCAAGAACGGGGACAGGAAATGAAAAACTGTTTTTT.

V usage is TRBV20-1 and J usage is TRBJ2-3; 9 bases match TRBD2. Germline V lookup: CDR1 DFQATT, CDR2 SNEGSKA (reference sequence). The CDR3 totals 15 residues. V lost 3 bases and J lost 3; bases outside the gene matches: 7. CDR3 loop: CSASVGTSSTDTQYF. The CDR3 DNA reads as TGCAGTGCTAGTGTGGGGACTAGCAGTACAGATACGCAGTATTTT.

V is TRBV5-8 and J is TRBJ2-3; 8 bases line up with TRBD1. V shed 0 bases and J 5 bases; nucleotides not matched to a gene: 11. The CDR3 has 17 amino acids. CDR1 and CDR2 (germline): SGHTS, YDEGEE. As DNA, the CDR3 is TGTGCCAGCAGCTTGGGTCTGGCAGGGGGCGGCCAAGATACGCAGTATTTT. It codes for CASSLGLAGGGQDTQYF. Supplemented by reference TRBV5-8 and TRBJ2-3, the full variable domain reads EAGVTQSPTHLIKTRGQQATLRCSPISGHTSVYWYQQALGLGLQFLLWYDEGEERNRGNFPPRFSGRQFPNYSSELNVNALELEDSALYLCASSLGLAGGGQDTQYFGPGTRLTVL.

This rearrangement joins TRBV2 to TRBJ2-5, with TRBD1 identical over 9 bases. The V and J ends lost 5 bases and 4 bases, in that order; junction bases with no gene match: 8. CDR1 and CDR2 from the germline V gene are SNHLY and FYNNEI. The CDR3 extends over 15 amino acids. This chain's CDR3 is CASSQQGAGRETQYF. In DNA, the CDR3 is TGTGCCAGCAGTCAACAGGGGGCGGGCCGAGAGACCCAGTACTTC.

The V call is TRBV7-3, the J call TRBJ1-3; tentatively, D is TRBD1 (6 bases). CDR3 length: 15 residues. V lost 5 bases to trimming and J lost 4 bases, with 15 bases between them. Germline assignment: CDR1 SGHTA and CDR2 FQGTGA. Here the CDR3 reads CASSISGARGNTIYF. The CDR3, as DNA: TGTGCCAGCAGCATCTCAGGGGCGAGAGGAAACACCATATATTTT. The full variable domain, in which reference TRBV7-3 and TRBJ1-3 provide the parts outside the CDR3, is GAGVSQTPSNKVTEKGKYVELRCDPISGHTALYWYRQSLGQGPEFLIYFQGTGAADDSGLPNDRFFAVRPEGSVSTLKIQRTERGDSAVYLCASSISGARGNTIYFGEGSWLTVV.

The chain employs TRBV3-1 (or the pseudogene TRBV3-2) and TRBJ2-7; D uncertain. Trimming removed 4 bases from V and 6 bases from J, with 13 bases in between. Germline V CDR1 and CDR2: LGHDT, YNNKEL (reference sequence). The CDR3 is 13 amino acids. CDR3 coding DNA: TGTGCCAGCAGCCGATCGTCTTCCGGCGAGCAGTACTTC. Translating it yields CASSRSSSGEQYF.

This clone appeared a single time. The chain uses TRBV29-1 and TRBJ1-1; a weak D match, TRBD1 (6 bases). V was shortened by 2 bases and J by 1 base, with 14 bases between the two germline ends. The CDR3 contains 15 residues. Germline loops: CDR1 SQVTM, CDR2 ANQGSEA. CDR3 amino acids: CSVEITGNGNTEAFF. As DNA, the CDR3 is TGCAGCGTTGAAATTACAGGGAACGGGAACACTGAAGCTTTCTTT.

Turning to this clone: Other DNA sequences in this specimen translate into the identical CDR3. V is TRBV13 and J is TRBJ2-2; D unresolved. The CDR3 runs to 14 residues. The ends were cut back, 0 bases at V and 1 base at J, with 3 bases in the middle. The germline V gene encodes CDR1 PRHDT and CDR2 FYEKMQ (reference sequence). CDR3 in DNA: TGTGCCAGCAGCTTAGGACAGAACACCGGGGAGCTGTTTTTT. Its translation: CASSLGQNTGELFF.

The CDR3: CASSLAARASGFYEQYF. CDR3 sequence (DNA): TGTGCCAGCAGCTTAGCGGCTCGAGCTAGCGGATTCTACGAGCAGTACTTC. This rearrangement joins TRBV7-2 to TRBJ2-7, with 7 nucleotides matching TRBD2. This CDR3 contains 17 residues. V shed 0 bases and J 3 bases; nucleotides not matched to a gene: 11. The germline V gene encodes CDR1 SGHTA and CDR2 FQGNSA. Complete variable domain (other parts from reference TRBV7-2 and TRBJ2-7): GAGVSQSPSNKVTEKGKDVELRCDPISGHTALYWYRQSLGQGLEFLIYFQGNSAPDKSGLPSDRFSAERTGGSVSTLTIQRTQQEDSAVYLCASSLAARASGFYEQYFGPGTRLTVT.